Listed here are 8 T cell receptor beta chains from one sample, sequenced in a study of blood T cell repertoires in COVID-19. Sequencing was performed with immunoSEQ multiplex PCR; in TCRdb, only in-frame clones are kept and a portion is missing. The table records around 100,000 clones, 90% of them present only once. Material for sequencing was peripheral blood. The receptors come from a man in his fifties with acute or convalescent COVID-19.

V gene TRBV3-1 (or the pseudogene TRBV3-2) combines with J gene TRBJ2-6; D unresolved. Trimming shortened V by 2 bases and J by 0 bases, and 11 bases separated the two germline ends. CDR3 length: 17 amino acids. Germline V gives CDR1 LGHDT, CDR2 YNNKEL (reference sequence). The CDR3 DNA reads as TGTGCCAGCAGCCAATGGCGGTACCCCTCTGGGGCCAACGTCCTGACTTTC. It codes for CASSQWRYPSGANVLTF.

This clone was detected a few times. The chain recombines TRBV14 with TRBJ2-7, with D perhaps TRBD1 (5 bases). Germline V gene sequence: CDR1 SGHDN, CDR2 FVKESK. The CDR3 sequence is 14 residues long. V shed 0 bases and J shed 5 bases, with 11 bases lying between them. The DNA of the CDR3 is TGTGCCAGCAGCCAAGAAGGGCGCAGGGACGAGCAGTACTTC. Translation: CASSQEGRRDEQYF.

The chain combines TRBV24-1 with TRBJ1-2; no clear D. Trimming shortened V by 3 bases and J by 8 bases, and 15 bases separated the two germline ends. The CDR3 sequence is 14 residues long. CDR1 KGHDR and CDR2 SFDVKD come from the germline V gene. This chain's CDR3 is CATSDVSRVVGYTF. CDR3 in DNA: TGTGCCACCAGTGATGTCTCTAGAGTGGTCGGCTACACCTTC.

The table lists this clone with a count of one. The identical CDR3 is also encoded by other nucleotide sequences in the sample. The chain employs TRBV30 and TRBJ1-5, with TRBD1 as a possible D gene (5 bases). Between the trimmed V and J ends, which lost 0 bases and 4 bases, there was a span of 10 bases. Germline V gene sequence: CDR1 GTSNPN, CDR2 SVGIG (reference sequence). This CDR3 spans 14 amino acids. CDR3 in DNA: TGTGCCTGGAGTGTCGGGCAGGGTAATCAGCCCCAGCATTTT. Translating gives CAWSVGQGNQPQHF.

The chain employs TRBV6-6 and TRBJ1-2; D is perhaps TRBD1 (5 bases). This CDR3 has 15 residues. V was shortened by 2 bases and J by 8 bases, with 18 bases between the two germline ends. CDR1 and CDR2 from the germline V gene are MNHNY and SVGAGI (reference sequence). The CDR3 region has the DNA TGTGCCAGCAGTTACGACAGAGAACGGGCCTTAGGCTACACCTTC. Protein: CASSYDRERALGYTF.

This chain's CDR3 is CASSSRGRVPGETQYF. CDR3 DNA: TGTGCCAGTAGTTCTCGAGGTCGGGTTCCAGGGGAGACCCAGTACTTC. This chain connects TRBV19 to TRBJ2-5, with a possible D match to TRBD1 (5 bases). V was pared by 5 bases and J by 5 bases, with 21 bases between. The V gene's germline CDR1 is LNHDA and CDR2 SQIVND (reference sequence). This CDR3 contains 16 residues.

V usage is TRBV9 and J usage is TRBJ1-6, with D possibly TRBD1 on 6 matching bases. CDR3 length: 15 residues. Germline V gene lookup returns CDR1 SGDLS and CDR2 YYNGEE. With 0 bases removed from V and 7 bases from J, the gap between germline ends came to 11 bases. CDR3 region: CASSVARTENSPLHF. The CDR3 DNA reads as TGTGCCAGCAGCGTAGCTCGGACAGAAAATTCACCCCTCCACTTT. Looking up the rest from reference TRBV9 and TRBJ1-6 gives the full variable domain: DSGVTQTPKHLITATGQRVTLRCSPRSGDLSVYWYQQSLDQGLQFLIQYYNGEERAKGNILERFSAQQFPDLHSELNLSSLELGDSALYFCASSVARTENSPLHFGNGTRLTVT.

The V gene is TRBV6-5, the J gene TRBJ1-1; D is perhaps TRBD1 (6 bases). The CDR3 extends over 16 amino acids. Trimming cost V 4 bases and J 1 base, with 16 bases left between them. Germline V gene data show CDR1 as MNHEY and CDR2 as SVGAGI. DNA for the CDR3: TGTGCCAGCAGTTCCCGGACAGCCGACAAGAACACTGAAGCTTTCTTT. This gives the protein CASSSRTADKNTEAFF.